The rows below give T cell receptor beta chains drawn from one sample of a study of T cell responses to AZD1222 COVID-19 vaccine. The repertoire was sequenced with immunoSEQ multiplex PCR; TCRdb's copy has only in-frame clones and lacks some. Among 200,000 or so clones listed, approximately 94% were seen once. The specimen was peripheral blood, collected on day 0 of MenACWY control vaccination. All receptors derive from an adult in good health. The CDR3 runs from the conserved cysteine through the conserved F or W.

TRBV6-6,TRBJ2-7,CASSHAGEQYF
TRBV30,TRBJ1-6,CAWTPRASPLHF
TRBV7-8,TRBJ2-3,CASSSRAGGQTDTQYF
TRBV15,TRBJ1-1,CATSRDNRQGLAFF
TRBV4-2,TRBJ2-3,CASSQTSGGRTDTQYF
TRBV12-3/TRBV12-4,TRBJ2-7,CASSFGLRDEQYF
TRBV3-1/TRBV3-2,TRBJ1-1,CASSPGQGARWTEAFF
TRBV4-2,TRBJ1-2,CASSQASAGGYGYTF
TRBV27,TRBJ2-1,CASSLGQGRIYEQFF
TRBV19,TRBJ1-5,CASSTIQSNQPQHF
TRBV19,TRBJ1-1,CASSSTPTEAFF
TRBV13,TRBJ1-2,CASSFTGNYGYTF
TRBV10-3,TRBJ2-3,CAISFSTGPADTQYF
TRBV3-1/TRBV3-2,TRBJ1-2,CASSQGRFNYGYTF
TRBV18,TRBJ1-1,CASSLGQGTEAFF
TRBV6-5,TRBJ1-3,CASMTLRWGNTIYF
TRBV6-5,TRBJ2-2,CASRRQVAGTGELFF
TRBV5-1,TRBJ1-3,CASSLTVSGNTIYF
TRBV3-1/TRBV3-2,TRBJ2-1,CASSQDGTETYNEQFF
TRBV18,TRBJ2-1,CASSPYPDGTGLHEQFF
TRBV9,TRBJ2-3,CASSVAHRGDTQYF
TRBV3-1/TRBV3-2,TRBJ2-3,CASSQSYPRSTDTQYF
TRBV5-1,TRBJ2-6,CASSLAVGTGANVLTF
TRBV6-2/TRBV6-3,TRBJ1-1,CASSSPMNTEAFF
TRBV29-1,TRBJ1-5,CSVGPDRVFPSQPQHF
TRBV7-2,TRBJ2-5,CASRLSGTGVETQYF
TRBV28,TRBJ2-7,CASSKPHYEQYF
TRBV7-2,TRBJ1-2,CASSNPVGIIGYTF
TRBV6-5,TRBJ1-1,CASSYSENTEAFF
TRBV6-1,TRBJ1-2,CASSEIMNYGYTF
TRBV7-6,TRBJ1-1,CASSNTGGFRATEAFF
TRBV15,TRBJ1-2,CATSSPGTGLYGYTF
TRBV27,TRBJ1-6,CASSFRTRTSSYNSPLHF
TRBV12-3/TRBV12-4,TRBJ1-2,CASSDQGPGYTF
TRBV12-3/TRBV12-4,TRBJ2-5,CASSSEMQETQYF
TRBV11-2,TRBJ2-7,CASSLGVAGGGEQYF
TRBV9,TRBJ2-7,CASSPRTGVLSSYEQYF
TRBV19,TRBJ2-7,CASTPGTGGSYEQYF
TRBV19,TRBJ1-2,CASSLGTRNYGYTF
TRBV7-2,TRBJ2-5,CASSSPSGGIQETQYF
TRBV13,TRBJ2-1,CASSLVSLGNEQFF
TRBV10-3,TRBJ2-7,CAIRTGTSSYEQYF
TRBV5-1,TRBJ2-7,CASSQTGGALHEQYF